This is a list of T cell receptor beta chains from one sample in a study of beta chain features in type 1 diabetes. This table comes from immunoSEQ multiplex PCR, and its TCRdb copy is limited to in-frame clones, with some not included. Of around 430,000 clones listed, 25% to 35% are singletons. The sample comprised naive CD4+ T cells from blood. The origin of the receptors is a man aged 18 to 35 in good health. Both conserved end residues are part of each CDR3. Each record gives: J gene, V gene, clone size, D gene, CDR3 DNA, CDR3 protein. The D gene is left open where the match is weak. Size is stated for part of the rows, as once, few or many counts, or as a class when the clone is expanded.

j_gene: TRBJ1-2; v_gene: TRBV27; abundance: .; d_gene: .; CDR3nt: TGTGCCAGCAGTTTATCGATAGTCTTATATGGCTACACCTTC; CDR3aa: CASSLSIVLYGYTF
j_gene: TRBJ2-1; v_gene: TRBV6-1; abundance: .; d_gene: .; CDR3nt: TGTGCCAGCAGTGAGCCGGGGGCATGGAATGAGCAGTTCTTC; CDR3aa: CASSEPGAWNEQFF
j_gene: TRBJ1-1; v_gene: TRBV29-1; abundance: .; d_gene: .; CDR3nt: TGCAGCGTTAAACTGAGGGAATGGAACACTGAAGCTTTCTTT; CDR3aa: CSVKLREWNTEAFF
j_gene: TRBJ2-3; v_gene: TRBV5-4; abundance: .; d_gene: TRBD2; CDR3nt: TGTGCCAGCAGCTCTCCGACTAGCGGGAGGGCGCTTAGCACAGATACGCAGTATTTT; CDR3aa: CASSSPTSGRALSTDTQYF
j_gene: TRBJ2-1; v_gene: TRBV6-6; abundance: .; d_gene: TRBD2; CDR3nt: TGTGCCAGCAGCAACTCGGGCGGACTAGGGGAGCAGTTCTTC; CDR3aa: CASSNSGGLGEQFF
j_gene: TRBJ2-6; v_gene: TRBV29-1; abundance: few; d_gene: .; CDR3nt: TGCAGCGTTGAGACCGGGGCCAACGTCCTGACTTTC; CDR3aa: CSVETGANVLTF
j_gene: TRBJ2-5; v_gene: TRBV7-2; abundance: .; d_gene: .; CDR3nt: TGTGCCAGCAGCTTAGGCGCGGCCCAGTACTTC; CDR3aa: CASSLGAAQYF
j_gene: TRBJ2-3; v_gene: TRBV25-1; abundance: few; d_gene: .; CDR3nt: TGTGCCAGCAGTGAGTGCCCCGGACAGGGAGGGTCCACAGATACGCAGTATTTT; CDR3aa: CASSECPGQGGSTDTQYF
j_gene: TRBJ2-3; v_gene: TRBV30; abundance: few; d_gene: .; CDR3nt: TGTGCCTGGAGTGTAAGTGTATCCGTATACACAGATACGCAGTATTTT; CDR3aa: CAWSVSVSVYTDTQYF
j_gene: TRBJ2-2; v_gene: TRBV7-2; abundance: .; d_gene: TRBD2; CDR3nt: TGTGCCAGCAACCAACTAGCGGGAGGTACCGGGGAGCTGTTTTTT; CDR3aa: CASNQLAGGTGELFF
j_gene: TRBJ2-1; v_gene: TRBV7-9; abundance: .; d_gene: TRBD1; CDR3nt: TGTGCCAGCAGCTTGGGACAGGGTCTTTTAGCTGAGCAGTTCTTC; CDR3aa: CASSLGQGLLAEQFF
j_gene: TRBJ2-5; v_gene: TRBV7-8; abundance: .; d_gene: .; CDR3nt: TGTGCCAGCAGCCAGGCAAGGGGGTCGTACCAAGAGACCCAGTACTTC; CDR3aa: CASSQARGSYQETQYF